This T cell receptor (beta chain) stems from a study of cytomegalovirus exposure and HLA in healthy donors. Background on the study: Out of 398 genotyped donors, roughly 83% belonged to the Caucasian-associated ancestry cluster.

Study conclusions and caveats: There were reportedly fewer N-insertions in an Asian-associated ancestry cluster than the approximately 630-donor mean, in a later analysis. In a later analysis, V- and J-gene trimming of beta chains associated with a DCLRE1C missense variant, replicated independently.

The CDR3 extends over 13 amino acids. With 6 bases removed from V and 0 bases from J, the gap between germline ends came to 9 bases. Germline V lookup: CDR1 SGHTA, CDR2 FQGNSA. Concerning this clone: Its target is unknown.

The PCR had 60 Vbeta and 13 Jbeta primers. Here immunoSEQ multiplex PCR was the method, and the copy in TCRdb shows in-frame clones only, minus some. This sample yields about 120,000 clones, of which around 60% are seen a single time; roughly 9% belongs to the top ten. V usage is TRBV7-2 and J usage is TRBJ2-7, with D unresolved. The sequenced sample was PBMCs. The receptor was isolated from a middle-aged woman in good health and CMV-seropositive. CDR3 region: CASRSGSSYEQYF. The CDR3 region has the DNA TGTGCCAGCAGATCCGGGTCCTCCTACGAGCAGTACTTC.